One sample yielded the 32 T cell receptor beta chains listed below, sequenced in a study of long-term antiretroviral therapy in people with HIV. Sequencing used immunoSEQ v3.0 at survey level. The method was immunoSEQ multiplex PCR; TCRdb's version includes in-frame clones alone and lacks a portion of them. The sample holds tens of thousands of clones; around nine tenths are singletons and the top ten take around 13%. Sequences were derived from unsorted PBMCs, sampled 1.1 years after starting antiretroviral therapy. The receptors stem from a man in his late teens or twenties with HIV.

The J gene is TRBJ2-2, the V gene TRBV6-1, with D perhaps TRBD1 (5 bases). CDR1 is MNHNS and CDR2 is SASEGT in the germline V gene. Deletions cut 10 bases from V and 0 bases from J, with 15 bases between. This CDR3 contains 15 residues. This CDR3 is CATTQGAANTGELFF. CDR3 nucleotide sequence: TGTGCCACCACACAAGGGGCGGCGAACACCGGGGAGCTGTTTTTT.

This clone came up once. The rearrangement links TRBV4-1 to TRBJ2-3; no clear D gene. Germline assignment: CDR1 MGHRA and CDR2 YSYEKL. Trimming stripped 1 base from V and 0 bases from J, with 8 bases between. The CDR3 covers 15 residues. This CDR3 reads CASSQVQTSTDTQYF. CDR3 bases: TGCGCCAGCAGCCAAGTTCAGACTAGCACAGATACGCAGTATTTT.

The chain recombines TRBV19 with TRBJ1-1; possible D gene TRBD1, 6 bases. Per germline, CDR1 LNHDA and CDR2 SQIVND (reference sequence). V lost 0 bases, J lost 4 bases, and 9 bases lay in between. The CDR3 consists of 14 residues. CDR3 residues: CASSIDQGPTEAFF. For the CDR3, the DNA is TGTGCCAGTAGTATAGATCAGGGGCCCACTGAAGCTTTCTTT.

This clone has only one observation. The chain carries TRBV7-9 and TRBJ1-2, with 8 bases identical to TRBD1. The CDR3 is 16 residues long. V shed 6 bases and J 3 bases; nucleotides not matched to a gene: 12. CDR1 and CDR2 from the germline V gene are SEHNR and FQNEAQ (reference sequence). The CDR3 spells CASSGTGVERYYGYTF. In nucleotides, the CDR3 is TGTGCCAGCAGTGGGACAGGCGTCGAAAGATACTATGGCTACACCTTC.

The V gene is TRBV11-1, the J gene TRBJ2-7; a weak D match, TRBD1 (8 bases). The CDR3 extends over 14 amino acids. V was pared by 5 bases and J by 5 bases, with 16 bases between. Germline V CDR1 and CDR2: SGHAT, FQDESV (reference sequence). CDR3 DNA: TGTGCCAGCAGCGCCCGACAGGGGAGGGACGAGCAGTACTTC. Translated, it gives CASSARQGRDEQYF.

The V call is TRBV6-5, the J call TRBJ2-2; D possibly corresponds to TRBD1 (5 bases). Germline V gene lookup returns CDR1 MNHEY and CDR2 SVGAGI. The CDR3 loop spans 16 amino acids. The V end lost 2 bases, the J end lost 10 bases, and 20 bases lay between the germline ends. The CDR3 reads CASSYLGLNRGEELFF. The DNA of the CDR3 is TGTGCCAGCAGTTACCTGGGTTTAAATAGGGGCGAGGAGCTGTTTTTT.

CDR3 residues: CAWRVPGLKETQYF. CDR3 bases: TGTGCCTGGAGGGTACCGGGACTGAAAGAGACCCAGTACTTC. The chain combines TRBV30 with TRBJ2-5; TRBD2 is a possible D gene (6 bases). The CDR3 loop spans 14 amino acids. Germline assignment: CDR1 GTSNPN and CDR2 SVGIG (reference sequence). The V and J ends lost 3 bases and 3 bases respectively, with 14 bases between them.

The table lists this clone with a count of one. CDR3 amino acids: CASSEQTLRGNTIYF. As DNA, the CDR3 is TGTGCCAGCAGCGAACAGACTCTCCGAGGGAACACCATATATTTT. This chain connects TRBV9 to TRBJ1-3; D not resolved. This CDR3 contains 15 residues. CDR1 is SGDLS, CDR2 YYNGEE, per germline. Between the trimmed V and J ends, which lost 3 bases and 7 bases, there was a span of 17 bases.

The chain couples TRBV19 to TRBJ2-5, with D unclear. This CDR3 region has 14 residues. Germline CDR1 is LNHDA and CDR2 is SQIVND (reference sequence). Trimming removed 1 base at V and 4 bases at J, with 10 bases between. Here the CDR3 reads CASSIGYARETQYF. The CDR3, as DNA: TGTGCCAGTAGTATAGGCTACGCACGAGAGACCCAGTACTTC.

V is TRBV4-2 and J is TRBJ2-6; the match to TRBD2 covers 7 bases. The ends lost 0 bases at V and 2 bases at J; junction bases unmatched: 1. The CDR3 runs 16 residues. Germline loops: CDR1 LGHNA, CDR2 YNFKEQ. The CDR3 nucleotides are TGTGCCAGCAGCCAAGATGGGGGGGCTGGGGCCAACGTCCTGACTTTC. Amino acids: CASSQDGGAGANVLTF.

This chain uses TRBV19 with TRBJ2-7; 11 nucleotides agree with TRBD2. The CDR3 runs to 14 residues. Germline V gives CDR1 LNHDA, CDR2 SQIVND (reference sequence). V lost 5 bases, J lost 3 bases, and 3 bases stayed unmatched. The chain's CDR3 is CASSPGTSGYEQYF. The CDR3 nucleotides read TGTGCCAGTAGTCCGGGGACTAGCGGCTACGAGCAGTACTTC.

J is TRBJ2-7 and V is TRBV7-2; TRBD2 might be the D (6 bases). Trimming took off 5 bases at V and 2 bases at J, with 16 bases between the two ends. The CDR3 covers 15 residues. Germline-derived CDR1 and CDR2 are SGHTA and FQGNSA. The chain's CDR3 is CASSRIWDWTYEQYF. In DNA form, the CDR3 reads TGTGCCAGCAGCCGCATATGGGACTGGACCTACGAGCAGTACTTC. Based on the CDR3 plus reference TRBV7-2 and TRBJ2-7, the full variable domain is GAGVSQSPSNKVTEKGKDVELRCDPISGHTALYWYRQSLGQGLEFLIYFQGNSAPDKSGLPSDRFSAERTGGSVSTLTIQRTQQEDSAVYLCASSRIWDWTYEQYFGPGTRLTVT.

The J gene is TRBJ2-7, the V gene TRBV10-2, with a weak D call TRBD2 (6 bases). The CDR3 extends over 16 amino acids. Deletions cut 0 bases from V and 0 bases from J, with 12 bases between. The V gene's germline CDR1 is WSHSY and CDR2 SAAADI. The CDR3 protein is CASSESGGVISYEQYF. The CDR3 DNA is TGCGCCAGCAGTGAGTCTGGCGGGGTGATCTCCTACGAGCAGTACTTC.

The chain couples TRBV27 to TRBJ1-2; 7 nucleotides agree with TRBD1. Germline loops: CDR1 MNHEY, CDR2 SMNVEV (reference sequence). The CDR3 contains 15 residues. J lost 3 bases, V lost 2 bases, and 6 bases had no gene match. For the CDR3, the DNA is TGTGCCAGCAGTTTACCGCCCGACAGGGACTATGGCTACACCTTC. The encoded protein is CASSLPPDRDYGYTF.

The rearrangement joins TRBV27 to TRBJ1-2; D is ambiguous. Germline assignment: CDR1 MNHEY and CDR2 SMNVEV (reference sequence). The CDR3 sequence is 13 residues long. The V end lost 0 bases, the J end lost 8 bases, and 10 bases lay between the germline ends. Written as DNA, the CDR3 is TGTGCCAGCAGTTTATCAGTGGGATCGGGCTACACCTTC. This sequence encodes CASSLSVGSGYTF.

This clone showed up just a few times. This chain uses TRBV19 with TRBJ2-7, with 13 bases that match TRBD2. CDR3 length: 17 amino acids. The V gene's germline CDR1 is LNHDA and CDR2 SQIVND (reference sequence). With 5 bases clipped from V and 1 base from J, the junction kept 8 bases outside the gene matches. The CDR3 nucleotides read TGTGCCAGTAGTCCAAGGACTAGCGGGGGTGATTCCTACGAGCAGTACTTC. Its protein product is CASSPRTSGGDSYEQYF.

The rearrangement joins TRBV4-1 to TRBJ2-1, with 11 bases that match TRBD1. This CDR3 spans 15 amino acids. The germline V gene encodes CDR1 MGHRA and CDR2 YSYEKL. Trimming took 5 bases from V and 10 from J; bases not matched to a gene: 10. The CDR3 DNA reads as TGCGCCAGCAGCTACCGGTGGACAGGGGGCTGGGAGCAGTTCTTC. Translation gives CASSYRWTGGWEQFF.

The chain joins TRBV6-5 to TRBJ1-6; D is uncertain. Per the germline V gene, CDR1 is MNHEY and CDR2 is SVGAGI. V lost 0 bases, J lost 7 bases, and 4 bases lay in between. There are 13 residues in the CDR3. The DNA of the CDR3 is TGTGCCAGCAGTTACTCTTGGAATTCACCCCTCCACTTT. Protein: CASSYSWNSPLHF.

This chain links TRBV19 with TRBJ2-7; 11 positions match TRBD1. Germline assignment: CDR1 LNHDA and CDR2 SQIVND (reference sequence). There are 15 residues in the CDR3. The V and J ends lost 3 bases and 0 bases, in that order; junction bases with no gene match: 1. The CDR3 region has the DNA TGTGCCAGTAGTATGGGGACAGGGGGCTCCTACGAGCAGTACTTC. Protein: CASSMGTGGSYEQYF. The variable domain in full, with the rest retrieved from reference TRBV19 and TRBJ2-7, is DGGITQSPKYLFRKEGQNVTLSCEQNLNHDAMYWYRQDPGQGLRLIYYSQIVNDFQKGDIAEGYSVSREKKESFPLTVTSAQKNPTAFYLCASSMGTGGSYEQYFGPGTRLTVT.

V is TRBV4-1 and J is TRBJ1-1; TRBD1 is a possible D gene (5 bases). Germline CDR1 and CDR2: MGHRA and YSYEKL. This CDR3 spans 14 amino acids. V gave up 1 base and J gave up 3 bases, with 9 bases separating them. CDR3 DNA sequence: TGCGCCAGCAGCCAAGGGGGCTGGGACACTGAAGCTTTCTTT. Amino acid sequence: CASSQGGWDTEAFF.

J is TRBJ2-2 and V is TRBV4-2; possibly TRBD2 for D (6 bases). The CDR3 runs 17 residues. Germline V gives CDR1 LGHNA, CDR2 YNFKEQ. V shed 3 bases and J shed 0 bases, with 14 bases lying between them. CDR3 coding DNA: TGTGCCAGCAGCCACCCAGGGCGGGAAGCGAACACCGGGGAGCTGTTTTTT. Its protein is CASSHPGREANTGELFF.

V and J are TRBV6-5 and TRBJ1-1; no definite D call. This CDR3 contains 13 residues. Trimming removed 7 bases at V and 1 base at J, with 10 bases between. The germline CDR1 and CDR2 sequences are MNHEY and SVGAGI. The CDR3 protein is CASTLTENTEAFF. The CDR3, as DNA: TGTGCCAGCACCTTAACAGAGAACACTGAAGCTTTCTTT.

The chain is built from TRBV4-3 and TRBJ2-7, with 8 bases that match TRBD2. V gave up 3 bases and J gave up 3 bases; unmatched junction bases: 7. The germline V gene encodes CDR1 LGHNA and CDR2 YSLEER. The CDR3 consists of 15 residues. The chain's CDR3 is CASSQQAGDGYEQYF. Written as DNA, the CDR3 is TGCGCCAGCAGCCAGCAAGCGGGAGATGGCTACGAGCAGTACTTC.

The CDR3 here is CAISSLPEGNEKLFF. The CDR3 DNA is TGTGCCATCAGTTCCTTACCCGAGGGTAATGAAAAACTGTTTTTT. V and J are TRBV10-3 and TRBJ1-4; unclear D gene. The CDR3 length is 15 residues. The V gene's germline CDR1 is ENHRY and CDR2 SYGVKD. V shed 5 bases and J shed 4 bases, with 14 bases lying between them.

CDR3 residues: CASSTRGLDYSNTGELFF. In nucleotides, the CDR3 is TGTGCCAGCAGTACGAGGGGCCTGGATTATTCGAACACCGGGGAGCTGTTTTTT. This chain connects TRBV27 to TRBJ2-2, with D possibly being TRBD1 or TRBD2 (5 bases each). CDR3 length: 18 residues. Germline V gene sequence: CDR1 MNHEY, CDR2 SMNVEV (reference sequence). The V end lost 5 bases, the J end lost 0 bases, and 19 bases lay between the germline ends.

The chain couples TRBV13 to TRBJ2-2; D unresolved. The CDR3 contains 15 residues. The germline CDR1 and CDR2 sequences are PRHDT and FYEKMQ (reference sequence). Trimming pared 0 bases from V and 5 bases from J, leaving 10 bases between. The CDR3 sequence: CASSLGRSGTGELFF. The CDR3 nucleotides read TGTGCCAGCAGCTTAGGCAGGTCTGGAACCGGGGAGCTGTTTTTT.

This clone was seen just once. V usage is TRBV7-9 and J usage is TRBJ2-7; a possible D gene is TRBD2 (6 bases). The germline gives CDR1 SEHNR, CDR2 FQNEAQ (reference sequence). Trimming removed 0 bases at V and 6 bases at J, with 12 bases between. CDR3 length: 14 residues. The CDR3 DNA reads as TGTGCCAGCAGCTTAGCGTCGACTAGAAGCGAGCAGTACTTC. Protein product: CASSLASTRSEQYF.

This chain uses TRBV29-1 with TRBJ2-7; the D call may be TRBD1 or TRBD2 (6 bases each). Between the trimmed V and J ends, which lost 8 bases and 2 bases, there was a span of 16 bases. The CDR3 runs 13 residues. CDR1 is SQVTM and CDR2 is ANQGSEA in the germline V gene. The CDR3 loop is CSTLKGGTYEQYF. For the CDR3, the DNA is TGCAGCACCTTGAAGGGGGGAACCTACGAGCAGTACTTC.

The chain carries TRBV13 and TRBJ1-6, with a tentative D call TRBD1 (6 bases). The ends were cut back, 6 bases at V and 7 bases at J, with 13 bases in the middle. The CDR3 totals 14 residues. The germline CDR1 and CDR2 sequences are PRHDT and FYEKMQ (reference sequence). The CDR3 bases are TGTGCCAGCAGGGGGCCGGGGGGCAATTCACCCCTCCACTTT. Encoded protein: CASRGPGGNSPLHF. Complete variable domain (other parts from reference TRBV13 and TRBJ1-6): AAGVIQSPRHLIKEKRETATLKCYPIPRHDTVYWYQQGPGQDPQFLISFYEKMQSDKGSIPDRFSAQQFSDYHSELNMSSLELGDSALYFCASRGPGGNSPLHFGNGTRLTVT.

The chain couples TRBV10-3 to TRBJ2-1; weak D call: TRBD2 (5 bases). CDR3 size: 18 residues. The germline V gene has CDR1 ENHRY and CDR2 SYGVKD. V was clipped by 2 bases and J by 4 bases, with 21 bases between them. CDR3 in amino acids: CAISERAGKSNNYNEQFF. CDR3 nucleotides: TGTGCCATCAGTGAGAGGGCGGGCAAATCCAACAATTACAATGAGCAGTTCTTC.

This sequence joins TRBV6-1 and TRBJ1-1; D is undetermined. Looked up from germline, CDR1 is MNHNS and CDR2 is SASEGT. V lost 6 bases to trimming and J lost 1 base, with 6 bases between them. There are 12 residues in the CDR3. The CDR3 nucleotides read TGTGCCAGCAGGGGCTGGAACACTGAAGCTTTCTTT. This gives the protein CASRGWNTEAFF.

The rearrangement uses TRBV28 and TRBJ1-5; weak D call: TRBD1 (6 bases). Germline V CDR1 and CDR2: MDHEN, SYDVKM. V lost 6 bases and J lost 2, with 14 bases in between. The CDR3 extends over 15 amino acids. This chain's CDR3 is CASRPQGLGNQPQHF. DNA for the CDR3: TGTGCCAGCAGACCACAGGGTCTGGGCAATCAGCCCCAGCATTTT. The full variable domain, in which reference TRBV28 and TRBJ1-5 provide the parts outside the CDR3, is DVKVTQSSRYLVKRTGEKVFLECVQDMDHENMFWYRQDPGLGLRLIYFSYDVKMKEKGDIPEGYSVSREKKERFSLILESASTNQTSMYLCASRPQGLGNQPQHFGDGTRLSIL.